This T cell receptor (beta chain) was documented in a study of T cell repertoires in cytomegalovirus infection. Study overall: CMV infection and matching HLA type were both indicated by public TCR beta signatures. Study outcomes and limitations: HLA-C-restricted TCR beta clonotypes specific for CMV led the ex vivo response.

Germline V gives CDR1 LGHNA, CDR2 YNFKEQ. Trimming cost V 0 bases and J 10 bases; bases outside gene matches: 6. The CDR3 has 15 amino acids. TCRdb ran MiXCR on the reads and lists one entry per CDR3 protein. The sample includes some 350,000 distinct CDR3 sequences, approximately 35% seen only once; the top ten take roughly 13%. This clonotype was seen ten or more times. No antigen is known for it. The receptor's source is a human donor in good health (CMV status not recorded). Some clones in this sample may be carry-over from other donors' samples. The rearrangement joins TRBV4-2 to TRBJ2-7, with TRBD2 matching 13 bases. The sequences come from cultured PBMCs, collected from culture after CMV antigen stimulation. The CDR3 reads CASSQDRTSGRGQYF. In nucleotides, the CDR3 is TGTGCCAGCAGCCAAGATCGGACTAGCGGGAGAGGACAGTACTTC.